This entry features one T cell receptor (beta chain) sequence. The CDR3 is made up of 18 amino acids. Germline V gives CDR1 GTSNPN, CDR2 SVGIG (reference sequence). J was trimmed by 4 bases and V by 2 bases; bases with no gene match: 12. These data originate in a study of T cell responses to AZD1222 COVID-19 vaccine. Generated by immunoSEQ multiplex PCR, the TCRdb table keeps only in-frame clones and is missing some. The table has fewer than 120,000 clones, roughly 92% seen once; the top ten hold roughly 7.6%. The V call is TRBV30, the J call TRBJ1-5; 12 nucleotides align to TRBD1. This sequence originates from an adult in good health. The specimen comprised peripheral blood, sampled on day 0 of AZD1222 vaccination. CDR3 sequence (DNA): TGTGCCTGGAGTCCTCGAGTCGGGGACAGGGGGCAGAATCAGCCCCAGCATTTT. Encoded protein: CAWSPRVGDRGQNQPQHF. The full variable domain, in which reference TRBV30 and TRBJ1-5 provide the parts outside the CDR3, is SQTIHQWPATLVQPVGSPLSLECTVEGTSNPNLYWYRQAAGRGLQLLFYSVGIGQISSEVPQNLSASRPQDRQFILSSKKLLLSDSGFYLCAWSPRVGDRGQNQPQHFGDGTRLSIL.